This T cell receptor beta chain is from a study of shared clonotypes between healthy human individuals. Study-wide findings and caveats: In having few donors, the study represented limited genetic and exposure-history diversity. Among several donors, roughly 5% of naive CD4 clonotypes were found in common. Shared clonotypes across all four donors exceeded non-shared ones in generation probability.

It was at deep level that the assay was run. Profiled with immunoSEQ multiplex PCR; TCRdb holds only in-frame clones, not every one. The sample yields about 1 million clones, 75% seen once. Concerning this clone: The antigen is undetermined.

Unmatched junction bases numbered 7, after V lost 0 bases and J lost 11 bases. CDR3 length: 13 residues. Germline lookup yields CDR1 SGHKS and CDR2 YYEKEE (reference sequence). Sequencing was performed on memory CD4+ T cells sorted from blood. The sample's subset: CD45RA-negative fraction. The sequence was obtained from a man aged 18 to 30 in good health. The chain recombines TRBV5-5 with TRBJ1-2; 7 nucleotides line up with TRBD1. In DNA, the CDR3 is TGTGCCAGCAGCTTGGGGGGGACAGCCTCTTACACCTTC. It codes for CASSLGGTASYTF.